Listed below are T cell receptor beta chains from one sample, sequenced in a study of CD8 T cells in Susac syndrome. TCRdb fed the immunoSEQ multiplex PCR reads into MiXCR, producing one record per CDR3 protein. The sample has under 200,000 distinct CDR3 sequences, around nine tenths seen once. The sample comprised CD4+ T cells from PBMCs. All receptors derive from a human donor with Susac syndrome. The CDR3 runs from the conserved cysteine through the conserved F or W. A D gene is named only where the DNA matches it firmly. For some rows the clone size is stated as once, few or many, or as a class when expanded; others skip it.

V	size	D	J	DNA	CDR3
TRBV11-2	NA	NA	TRBJ2-5	TGTGCCAGCAGCTTAGGACAGGCGTACCAAGAGACCCAGTACTTC	CASSLGQAYQETQYF
TRBV19	NA	TRBD1	TRBJ1-2	TGTGCCAGTAGTGCGGACAGGGAGAACTATGGCTACACCTTC	CASSADRENYGYTF
TRBV20-1	NA	NA	TRBJ2-7	TGCAGTGCTAGAGCAATGGGTGGGGGGCCCTACGAGCAGTACTTC	CSARAMGGGPYEQYF
TRBV7-8	NA	TRBD2	TRBJ2-7	TGTGCCAGCAGCCCAATACGACTAGCGGGAGGCAGGGGCGGCGAGCAGTACTTC	CASSPIRLAGGRGGEQYF
TRBV9	NA	NA	TRBJ1-4	TGTGCCAGCAGCGCTGACAGCTCAACTAATGAAAAACTGTTTTTT	CASSADSSTNEKLFF
TRBV27	NA	NA	TRBJ1-2	TGTGCCAGCTCCCGACTCGGGTCTGGCTACACCTTC	CASSRLGSGYTF
TRBV9	NA	TRBD2	TRBJ2-7	TGTGCCAGCAGTCGAAGCGGGGGGAGCTCCTACGAGCAGTACTTC	CASSRSGGSSYEQYF
TRBV6-5	NA	NA	TRBJ1-1	TGTGCCAGCTTCGCTCCCGGGGGGTACACTGAAGCTTTCTTT	CASFAPGGYTEAFF
TRBV5-1	NA	TRBD1	TRBJ1-1	TGCGCCAGCCGCCTACAGGGGATGAACACTGAAGCTTTCTTT	CASRLQGMNTEAFF
TRBV3-1	NA	NA	TRBJ2-2	TGTGCCAGCAGCCTCTCTAGGTCCGGGGAGCTGTTTTTT	CASSLSRSGELFF
TRBV20-1	NA	NA	TRBJ2-1	TGCAGTGCTAGAGATCCCTCGGGGTTAGCTCACAATGAGCAGTTCTTC	CSARDPSGLAHNEQFF
TRBV18	once	NA	TRBJ1-2	TGTGCCAGCTCACATCCCGGGGCGGGGGACGGCTACACCTTC	CASSHPGAGDGYTF
TRBV19	once	TRBD1	TRBJ2-2	TGTGCCAGTAGTATTATACAGGGGGCGGTCACCGGGGAGCTGTTTTTT	CASSIIQGAVTGELFF
TRBV6-1	once	TRBD1	TRBJ1-5	TGTGCCAGCAGTGAAGAGACAGGGGGCTGGCAGCCCCAGCATTTT	CASSEETGGWQPQHF
TRBV27	NA	NA	TRBJ2-6	TGTGCCAGCAGTCGACTGAGCTCTGGGGCCAACGTCCTGACTTTC	CASSRLSSGANVLTF
TRBV19	NA	NA	TRBJ1-1	TGTGCCAGTAGAACCTCCGGACCGACTGCTTTCTTT	CASRTSGPTAFF
TRBV12-3/TRBV12-4	NA	NA	TRBJ1-4	TGTGCCAGCAGCCCACTGAGTAATGAAAAACTGTTTTTT	CASSPLSNEKLFF
TRBV30	NA	TRBD1	TRBJ1-6	TGTGCCTGGAGCCTAACAACAGGGGAATCACCCCTCCACTTT	CAWSLTTGESPLHF
TRBV27	NA	TRBD1	TRBJ2-5	TGTGCCAGCAGTTCGACAGGGCGAGAGACCCAGTACTTC	CASSSTGRETQYF
TRBV18	NA	NA	TRBJ2-1	TGTGCCAGCTCACCGAGGTCCTTGGATGAGCAGTTCTTC	CASSPRSLDEQFF
TRBV18	NA	NA	TRBJ2-1	TGTGCCAGCTCACCACAGGGGGGAGGCCCCGGCAATGAGCAGTTCTTC	CASSPQGGGPGNEQFF
TRBV4-2	NA	TRBD2	TRBJ2-1	TGTGCCAGCAGCCAAGAGGTACTGGGGGGGAGTGAGCAGTTCTTC	CASSQEVLGGSEQFF
TRBV2	NA	TRBD1	TRBJ2-2	TGTGCCAGCATCCTTGGACAGGGTAACACCGGGGAGCTGTTTTTT	CASILGQGNTGELFF
TRBV5-6	NA	NA	TRBJ2-7	TGTGCCAGCAGCCTGTTCCTGGGACCGATCCTCCTCGAGCAGTACTTC	CASSLFLGPILLEQYF
TRBV2	NA	TRBD1	TRBJ2-1	TGTGCCAGCTCTCGGGACAGTCCATACAATGAGCAGTTCTTC	CASSRDSPYNEQFF
TRBV30	NA	NA	TRBJ1-2	TGTGCCTGGACCCTCAGTCACTATGGCTACACCTTC	CAWTLSHYGYTF
TRBV3-1	NA	TRBD2	TRBJ2-7	TGTGCCAGCAGCCAAGGACTAGCGGAGCCCTACGAGCAGTACTTC	CASSQGLAEPYEQYF
TRBV15	NA	TRBD1	TRBJ2-7	TGTGCCACCAGCAGAGGACAGGGTCCCTACGACCAGTACTTC	CATSRGQGPYDQYF
TRBV12-3/TRBV12-4	NA	TRBD1	TRBJ1-5	TGTGCCAGCAGTTGGGGACAGTCTAATCAGCCCCAGCATTTT	CASSWGQSNQPQHF
TRBV9	NA	NA	TRBJ1-5	TGTGCCAGCAGCGTAGGGGGGAATGTGCCCCAGCATTTT	CASSVGGNVPQHF
TRBV30	NA	NA	TRBJ2-3	TGTGCCTGGAGTTCCGGGTCAGATACGCAGTATTTT	CAWSSGSDTQYF
TRBV5-4	NA	NA	TRBJ2-7	TGTGCCAGCAGCGATCATACAGACTCCTACGAGCAGTACTTC	CASSDHTDSYEQYF
TRBV6-1	NA	NA	TRBJ2-3	TGTGCCAGCCCGAGTGGCGCAGATACGCAGTATTTT	CASPSGADTQYF
TRBV18	NA	NA	TRBJ2-6	TGTGCCAGCTCACCGGAAGGGGCCAACGTCCTGACTTTC	CASSPEGANVLTF
TRBV12-3/TRBV12-4	NA	NA	TRBJ2-5	TGTGCCAGCAGTTTAGGTCGGGGGTGGCAAGAGACCCAGTACTTC	CASSLGRGWQETQYF
TRBV11-2	few	NA	TRBJ1-5	TGTGCCAGCAGCTTAGAAAGGGATCAGCCCCAGCATTTT	CASSLERDQPQHF
TRBV19	NA	NA	TRBJ1-5	TGTGCCAGTAGTACTGGAGCTAGCAATCAGCCCCAGCATTTT	CASSTGASNQPQHF
TRBV12-3/TRBV12-4	NA	TRBD1	TRBJ2-4	TGTGCCAGCAGACAGGGGAAACTCAAAAACATTCAGTACTTC	CASRQGKLKNIQYF
TRBV4-2	once	NA	TRBJ1-1	TGTGCCAGCAGCCAAGATGCTCCCTTTCAACAGCCGAACACTGAAGCTTTCTTT	CASSQDAPFQQPNTEAFF
TRBV7-9	NA	NA	TRBJ1-1	TGTGCCAGCAGCTTAAGGGAGAGGGGTCAGGGGAAGGGGAACACTGAAGCTTTCTTT	CASSLRERGQGKGNTEAFF
TRBV20-1	NA	TRBD1	TRBJ1-1	TGCAGTGCAGCGACAGGGGGCGCGGACACTGAAGCTTTCTTT	CSAATGGADTEAFF
TRBV19	NA	TRBD2	TRBJ2-1	TGTGCCAGTATAGGGACTAGCGGGAGCGGTGATGAGCAGTTCTTC	CASIGTSGSGDEQFF
TRBV3-1	NA	NA	TRBJ2-7	TGTGCCAGCAGCCAAGTTGGTGGGGCTGGGGCCTACGAGCAGTACTTC	CASSQVGGAGAYEQYF
TRBV20-1	once	NA	TRBJ2-5	TGCAGTGCTTCCGGGGACGGCCAAGAGACCCAGTACTTC	CSASGDGQETQYF
TRBV18	once	NA	TRBJ2-7	TGTGCCAGCTCACCACCGGGAAGACTCTCCTACGAGCAGTACTTC	CASSPPGRLSYEQYF
TRBV9	NA	NA	TRBJ2-5	TGTGCCAGCAGCGTTGGGATTGGGGAGACCCAGTACTTC	CASSVGIGETQYF
TRBV10-3	NA	TRBD2	TRBJ2-7	TGTGCCATCAGACCAACTAGCGGGACTACCTACGAGCAGTACTTC	CAIRPTSGTTYEQYF
TRBV5-1	NA	TRBD1	TRBJ2-7	TGCGCCAGCAGCCGGGGACAGCTCTACGAGCAGTACTTC	CASSRGQLYEQYF
TRBV12-3/TRBV12-4	NA	NA	TRBJ2-6	TGTGCCAGCAGTTTAGCGGGGATTACTGGTGCCAACGTCCTGACTTTC	CASSLAGITGANVLTF
TRBV5-1	NA	NA	TRBJ2-7	TGCGCCAGCAGCTTGCGACCACGGCCCTCCTACGAGCAGTACTTC	CASSLRPRPSYEQYF
TRBV29-1	once	NA	TRBJ1-5	TGCAGCGTTGGGCAGGAACTCAATCAGCCCCAGCATTTT	CSVGQELNQPQHF
TRBV5-6	NA	TRBD2	TRBJ2-1	TGTGCCAGCAGCTTGGGACTAGCGGTCTACAATGAGCAGTTCTTC	CASSLGLAVYNEQFF
TRBV19	NA	NA	TRBJ2-7	TGTGCCAGTAGTGCGGGACACCCCTACGAGCAGTACTTC	CASSAGHPYEQYF
TRBV19	NA	NA	TRBJ2-7	TGTGCCAGTAGTATCGCCCCGGCGGCCAGCTACGAGCAGTACTTC	CASSIAPAASYEQYF
TRBV4-1	NA	TRBD1	TRBJ2-1	TGCGCCAGCAGCCAGGCCTCCGGGACAGTTAGCTCCTACAATGAGCAGTTCTTC	CASSQASGTVSSYNEQFF
TRBV9	NA	NA	TRBJ2-2	TGTGCCAGCAGCGTAGCTACGTCGACCGGGGAGCTGTTTTTT	CASSVATSTGELFF
TRBV2	NA	TRBD1	TRBJ1-4	TGTGCCAGCAACCAGGGGGTCCCTCCCGAAAAACTGTTTTTT	CASNQGVPPEKLFF